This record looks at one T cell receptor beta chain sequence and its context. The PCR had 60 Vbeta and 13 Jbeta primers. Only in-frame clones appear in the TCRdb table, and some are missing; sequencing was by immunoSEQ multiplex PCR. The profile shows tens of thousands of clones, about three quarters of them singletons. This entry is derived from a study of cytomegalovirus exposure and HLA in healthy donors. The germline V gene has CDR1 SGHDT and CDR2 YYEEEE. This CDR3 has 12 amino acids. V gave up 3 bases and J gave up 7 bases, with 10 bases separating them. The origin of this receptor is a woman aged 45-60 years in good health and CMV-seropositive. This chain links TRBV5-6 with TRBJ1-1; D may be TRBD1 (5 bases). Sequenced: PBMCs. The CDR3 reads CASSSSTGEAFF. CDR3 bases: TGTGCCAGCAGCTCGTCCACAGGTGAAGCTTTCTTT.